These 3 T cell receptor beta chains share one sample of origin, sequenced in a study of identical twins. Using its own MiXCR run on the 5' RACE reads, TCRdb lists one record per CDR3 protein. This table holds approximately 490,000 distinct CDR3 sequences, about a fifth found once. These same data were also listed under a study on yellow fever vaccine responses in identical twins.

The sequencing input was CD4+ T cells sorted from blood. Receptors originate from a woman aged 18-35 years in good health.

This clonotype was counted only a few times. The gene calls are TRBV12-3 or TRBV12-4 and TRBJ2-7, with a weak D call TRBD2 (5 bases). The CDR3 has 16 residues. The V end lost 2 bases, the J end lost 3 bases, and 17 bases lay between the germline ends. CDR3 residues: CASSLKGGWGDYEQYF. DNA for the CDR3: TGTGCCAGCAGTTTAAAAGGCGGGTGGGGAGACTACGAGCAGTACTTC.

Details on this clonotype: A read error may account for a junction end that differs from germline. The V and J genes are TRBV27 and TRBJ2-1; 11 bases are a match to TRBD2. The CDR3 is 13 amino acids. CDR1 is MNHEY and CDR2 is SMNVEV in the germline V gene (reference sequence). The CDR3 spells CASRPGLAGGLLF. CDR3 sequence (DNA): TGTGCCAGCAGGCCGGGGCTAGCGGGAGGACTACTCTTC.

The chain recombines TRBV10-3 with TRBJ2-2; D gene uncertain. Germline V gene sequence: CDR1 ENHRY, CDR2 SYGVKD. V was shortened by 2 bases and J by 3 bases, with 7 bases between the two germline ends. This CDR3 is built from 14 residues. Written as DNA, the CDR3 is TGTGCCATCAGTGAGGGTCAGGACACCGGGGAGCTGTTTTTT. Translation gives CAISEGQDTGELFF.